These 29 T cell receptor beta chains were all obtained from the same sample, sequenced in a study of T cell changes during pregnancy in multiple sclerosis. Method: immunoSEQ multiplex PCR; TCRdb's copy keeps in-frame clones and lacks some. This table has roughly 45,000 clones, about nine tenths appearing once. This specimen consisted of peripheral blood, obtained in the second trimester of pregnancy. The receptors originated from a female donor in good health, enrolled as a control in a pregnancy study.

By share, this clone ranks as medium-sized. The genes are TRBV14 and TRBJ2-7; D perhaps matches TRBD1 (6 bases). The CDR3 is 13 residues long. Trimming removed 2 bases from V and 5 bases from J, with 10 bases in between. CDR1 and CDR2 from the germline V gene are SGHDN and FVKESK. The chain's CDR3 is CASSQRRDNEQYF. In DNA form, the CDR3 reads TGTGCCAGCAGCCAACGCCGGGACAACGAGCAGTACTTC.

This chain connects TRBV5-1 to TRBJ2-2, with TRBD2 matching over 8 bases. Germline V gives CDR1 SGHRS, CDR2 YFSETQ. With 4 bases clipped from V and 7 bases from J, the junction kept 6 bases outside the gene matches. This CDR3 has 14 amino acids. In nucleotides, the CDR3 is TGCGCCAGCAGCCCAGGACTAGCCCTCGGGGAGCTGTTTTTT. It is translated as CASSPGLALGELFF.

This clone was recorded only once. CDR3 amino acids: CASSLLAGGPTQETQYF. Here the CDR3 DNA reads TGTGCCAGCAGCTTGCTAGCGGGGGGCCCAACCCAAGAGACCCAGTACTTC. This chain joins TRBV5-4 and TRBJ2-5; 11 bases line up with TRBD2. The ends lost 1 base at V and 1 base at J; junction bases unmatched: 6. Germline values: CDR1 SGHNT, CDR2 YYREEE (reference sequence). This CDR3 region has 17 residues.

The chain links TRBV9 to TRBJ2-5; 8 bases are shared with TRBD1. Germline CDR1 SGDLS, CDR2 YYNGEE. With V trimmed by 1 base and J by 5 bases, 7 bases remained unmatched. The CDR3 consists of 15 residues. The CDR3 DNA reads as TGTGCCAGCAGCGTATCCGGGACAGGACGGGAGACCCAGTACTTC. Translating it yields CASSVSGTGRETQYF.

The CDR3 DNA is TGTGCCAGCAGCCAGACGACTCAGGGGGCGATCGGCTACACCTTC. Protein product: CASSQTTQGAIGYTF. The J gene is TRBJ1-2, the V gene TRBV7-2, with 8 bases that match TRBD1. Germline V gene sequence: CDR1 SGHTA, CDR2 FQGNSA. The CDR3 is 15 residues long. The V segment lost 5 bases and the J segment 8 bases; nucleotides outside the gene matches: 13.

V gene TRBV19 combines with J gene TRBJ2-6; maybe TRBD1 (5 bases). This CDR3 spans 15 amino acids. Between the trimmed V and J ends, which lost 4 bases and 3 bases, there was a span of 10 bases. Germline-derived CDR1 and CDR2 are LNHDA and SQIVND (reference sequence). For the CDR3, the DNA is TGTGCCAGTAGTACACAGGCCTTTGGGGCCAACGTCCTGACTTTC. Translating gives CASSTQAFGANVLTF.

The V gene is TRBV18, the J gene TRBJ2-7; D gene uncertain. The CDR3 totals 13 residues. Trimming stripped 6 bases from V and 0 bases from J, with 9 bases between. Germline assignment: CDR1 KGHSH and CDR2 LQKENI. The CDR3: CASSSESSYEQYF. DNA of the CDR3: TGTGCCAGCTCGTCGGAGAGCTCCTACGAGCAGTACTTC. Together with reference TRBV18 and TRBJ2-7, the CDR3 gives the full variable domain: NAGVMQNPRHLVRRRGQEARLRCSPMKGHSHVYWYRQLPEEGLKFMVYLQKENIIDESGMPKERFSAEFPKEGPSILRIQQVVRGDSAAYFCASSSESSYEQYFGPGTRLTVT.

Here the CDR3 reads CASSSSGRGPTDTQYF. The DNA of the CDR3 is TGTGCCAGCAGCTCCTCGGGCAGGGGGCCCACAGATACGCAGTATTTT. V usage is TRBV7-2 and J usage is TRBJ2-3; 8 bases map to TRBD1. The germline V gene encodes CDR1 SGHTA and CDR2 FQGNSA. Unmatched junction bases numbered 8, after V lost 4 bases and J lost 2 bases. The CDR3 has 16 residues.

This chain connects TRBV19 to TRBJ1-2; D is possibly TRBD1 (6 bases). This CDR3 has 15 residues. Germline assignment: CDR1 LNHDA and CDR2 SQIVND (reference sequence). Trimming took 5 bases from V and 4 from J, leaving 17 bases between them. CDR3 in amino acids: CASSAPGHGIYGYTF. Written as DNA, the CDR3 is TGTGCCAGTAGTGCACCGGGACATGGAATCTATGGCTACACCTTC.

The V call is TRBV30, the J call TRBJ2-7, with TRBD2 matching 7 bases. Germline V lookup: CDR1 GTSNPN, CDR2 SVGIG (reference sequence). The CDR3 covers 13 residues. V shed 4 bases and J 5 bases; nucleotides not matched to a gene: 8. CDR3 coding DNA: TGTGCCTGGACCCTACCAGGGAGGGACGAGCAGTACTTC. Translation gives CAWTLPGRDEQYF.

V usage is TRBV4-1 and J usage is TRBJ2-7; TRBD2 agrees at 8 bases. This CDR3 spans 15 amino acids. Germline CDR1 is MGHRA and CDR2 is YSYEKL. V gave up 4 bases and J gave up 2 bases; unmatched junction bases: 7. The CDR3 here is CASSPAGGRTYEQYF. CDR3 nucleotides: TGCGCCAGCAGCCCCGCGGGGGGCCGGACCTACGAGCAGTACTTC.

The genes are TRBV19 and TRBJ2-7; D remains ambiguous. Trimming removed 5 bases at V and 2 bases at J, with 7 bases between. The CDR3 spans 12 residues. Germline V lookup: CDR1 LNHDA, CDR2 SQIVND (reference sequence). This chain's CDR3 is CASSPDTYEQYF. The DNA of the CDR3 is TGTGCCAGTAGTCCCGACACCTACGAGCAGTACTTC.

This clone was recorded a few times. The gene calls are TRBV16 and TRBJ1-1; D may be TRBD1 (6 bases). The germline CDR1 and CDR2 sequences are KGHSY and FQNENV. V lost 3 bases to trimming and J lost 8 bases, with 13 bases between them. CDR3 length: 13 amino acids. The CDR3 sequence: CASSQGYTGEAFF. In nucleotides, the CDR3 is TGTGCCAGCAGCCAGGGATACACAGGGGAAGCTTTCTTT.

The chain couples TRBV23-1 to TRBJ2-7; TRBD1 is a possible D gene (6 bases). TRBV23-1 qualifies as an ORF whose function is uncertain. There are 16 residues in the CDR3. Between the trimmed V and J ends, which lost 3 bases and 2 bases, there was a span of 17 bases. The CDR3 here is CASSHVPGQTAYEQYF. The CDR3 region has the DNA TGCGCCAGCAGTCACGTCCCGGGACAAACAGCCTACGAGCAGTACTTC.

The chain couples TRBV7-2 to TRBJ2-7; D is uncertain. V dropped 2 bases and J dropped 4 bases, with 3 bases sitting between them. CDR1 SGHTA and CDR2 FQGNSA come from the germline V gene. CDR3 length: 11 amino acids. CDR3 sequence: CASSLIYEQYF. Written as DNA, the CDR3 is TGTGCCAGCAGCTTAATATACGAGCAGTACTTC. The variable domain in full, completed from reference TRBV7-2 and TRBJ2-7, reads GAGVSQSPSNKVTEKGKDVELRCDPISGHTALYWYRQSLGQGLEFLIYFQGNSAPDKSGLPSDRFSAERTGGSVSTLTIQRTQQEDSAVYLCASSLIYEQYFGPGTRLTVT.

The genes are TRBV7-9 and TRBJ1-5; tentative D call: TRBD1 (5 bases). This CDR3 is 18 amino acids long. Trimming left V 3 bases short and J 2 bases short, with 20 bases between. Germline V gene sequence: CDR1 SEHNR, CDR2 FQNEAQ (reference sequence). This chain's CDR3 is CASSFVSRRGGRNQPQHF. The DNA of the CDR3 is TGTGCCAGCAGCTTTGTGTCACGGAGGGGCGGACGCAATCAGCCCCAGCATTTT.

The table lists this clone with a count of one. The chain is built from TRBV30 and TRBJ2-3; TRBD1 is a possible D gene (5 bases). Germline V gene data show CDR1 as GTSNPN and CDR2 as SVGIG (reference sequence). This CDR3 region has 15 residues. Trimming took 0 bases from V and 0 from J, leaving 10 bases between them. In nucleotides, the CDR3 is TGTGCCTGGAGTGTACAGGCGACTAGCACAGATACGCAGTATTTT. Translated: CAWSVQATSTDTQYF. Combining the CDR3 with reference TRBV30 and TRBJ2-3 gives the whole variable domain SQTIHQWPATLVQPVGSPLSLECTVEGTSNPNLYWYRQAAGRGLQLLFYSVGIGQISSEVPQNLSASRPQDRQFILSSKKLLLSDSGFYLCAWSVQATSTDTQYFGPGTRLTVL.

V is TRBV4-3 and J is TRBJ1-2; no clear D. Germline V gene sequence: CDR1 LGHNA, CDR2 YSLEER. The CDR3 is 15 residues long. Trimming took off 0 bases at V and 2 bases at J, with 10 bases between the two ends. CDR3 nucleotide sequence: TGCGCCAGCAGCCAAGATAGGAGGGTGAACTATGGCTACACCTTC. It codes for CASSQDRRVNYGYTF.

In this sample, this clone turned up once. This sequence joins TRBV11-2 and TRBJ1-4, with 7 bases fitting TRBD1. Germline V CDR1 and CDR2: SGHAT, FQNNGV. The V gene end was trimmed by 5 bases and the J gene end by 5 bases; junction bases not matched to a gene: 8. The CDR3 sequence is 15 residues long. This CDR3 is CASSRAGQSNEKLFF. CDR3 DNA: TGTGCCAGCAGCCGGGCGGGACAGAGCAATGAAAAACTGTTTTTT.

This clone appeared once. This chain uses TRBV11-3 with TRBJ2-7; the D gene is possibly TRBD2 (6 bases). Germline V CDR1 and CDR2: SGHNT, YENEEA. The CDR3 runs to 15 residues. The ends were cut back, 5 bases at V and 3 bases at J, with 17 bases in the middle. The CDR3: CASSDRGRSIYEQYF. The CDR3 DNA is TGTGCCAGCAGCGACCGGGGGAGATCGATCTACGAGCAGTACTTC.

This chain uses TRBV7-8 with TRBJ2-3; maybe TRBD2 (5 bases). Trimming took 6 bases from V and 0 from J, leaving 22 bases between them. The V gene's germline CDR1 is SGHVS and CDR2 FQNEAQ. The CDR3 extends over 18 amino acids. CDR3 loop: CASRGGRGFSGSTDTQYF. CDR3 sequence (DNA): TGTGCCAGCAGGGGCGGAAGAGGGTTCTCTGGGAGCACAGATACGCAGTATTTT.

The chain has TRBV7-8 and TRBJ2-3; TRBD2 aligns across 11 bases. CDR1 and CDR2 (germline): SGHVS, FQNEAQ. The trim removed 4 bases at V and 5 bases at J, leaving 2 bases unmatched. The CDR3 is 14 residues long. The CDR3 DNA sequence: TGTGCCAGCAGCTCAGGACTAGCGGGAGATACGCAGTATTTT. Translated, it gives CASSSGLAGDTQYF.

The chain is built from TRBV10-1 and TRBJ2-3; perhaps TRBD2 as D (5 bases). CDR3 size: 13 residues. Trimming cost V 4 bases and J 4 bases, with 9 bases left between them. Per the germline V gene, CDR1 is WNHNN and CDR2 is SYGVQD (reference sequence). The chain's CDR3 is CASSARAADTQYF. The CDR3 nucleotides are TGCGCCAGCAGTGCGAGGGCCGCAGATACGCAGTATTTT.

This clone turned up a few times. This chain links TRBV30 with TRBJ1-1; D is undetermined. This CDR3 contains 11 residues. Germline V lookup: CDR1 GTSNPN, CDR2 SVGIG (reference sequence). The ends were cut back, 0 bases at V and 7 bases at J, with 6 bases in the middle. Here the CDR3 DNA reads TGTGCCTGGAGTGTTTTCAGTGAAGCTTTCTTT. It translates to CAWSVFSEAFF.

The chain joins TRBV7-9 to TRBJ2-1, with unresolved D. Trimming removed 1 base at V and 9 bases at J, with 7 bases between. The CDR3 is made up of 12 amino acids. Looked up from germline, CDR1 is SEHNR and CDR2 is FQNEAQ (reference sequence). The CDR3 reads CASSLVVSEQFF. CDR3 coding DNA: TGTGCCAGCAGCTTAGTGGTGAGTGAGCAGTTCTTC. The full variable domain, its missing parts supplied by reference TRBV7-9 and TRBJ2-1, is DTGVSQNPRHKITKRGQNVTFRCDPISEHNRLYWYRQTLGQGPEFLTYFQNEAQLEKSRLLSDRFSAERPKGSFSTLEIQRTEQGDSAMYLCASSLVVSEQFFGPGTRLTVL.

V usage is TRBV7-8 and J usage is TRBJ2-7; 7 bases line up with TRBD1. CDR3 length: 14 residues. The ends lost 5 bases at V and 2 bases at J; junction bases unmatched: 6. Germline assignment: CDR1 SGHVS and CDR2 FQNEAQ. CDR3 in amino acids: CASSLRDSAYEQYF. The CDR3 DNA follows: TGTGCCAGCAGCCTCCGGGACAGTGCCTACGAGCAGTACTTC.

A word on this clone: A read error may produce the germline difference seen at one junction end. The gene calls are TRBV20-1 and TRBJ2-3, with a weak D call TRBD1 (5 bases). The CDR3 runs to 11 residues. The germline CDR1 and CDR2 sequences are DFQATT and SNEGSKA (reference sequence). CDR3 in amino acids: CSAGDSWSQYF. CDR3 bases: TGCAGTGCTGGAGACAGTTGGTCGCAGTATTTT.

The chain recombines TRBV29-1 with TRBJ2-2, with D perhaps TRBD2 (5 bases). The CDR3 spans 15 residues. The V gene's germline CDR1 is SQVTM and CDR2 ANQGSEA. The germline V and J ends were trimmed by 5 bases and 1 base, with 14 bases remaining between them. DNA of the CDR3: TGCAGCGTTCCCATCGAGGGCTGGAACACCGGGGAGCTGTTTTTT. Its translation: CSVPIEGWNTGELFF.

This chain links TRBV6-5 with TRBJ2-1, with TRBD2 matching over 15 bases. Looked up from germline, CDR1 is MNHEY and CDR2 is SVGAGI. J gave up 9 bases and V 2 bases, and 2 bases lay outside the gene matches. The CDR3 loop spans 15 amino acids. The CDR3 DNA follows: TGTGCCAGCAGTTACGGACTAGCGGGGGGGCGTGAGCAGTTCTTC. Its translation is CASSYGLAGGREQFF.